This T cell receptor beta chain was documented in a study of cytomegalovirus exposure and HLA in healthy donors. PCR used 60 Vbeta primers and 13 Jbeta primers. Using immunoSEQ multiplex PCR, the repertoire was profiled, and TCRdb retains in-frame clones only, with some absent. The sample includes about 160,000 clones, roughly 82% of them seen just once. Germline-derived CDR1 and CDR2 are MNHEY and SVGAGI. The CDR3 spans 12 residues. Unmatched junction bases numbered 5, after V lost 5 bases and J lost 11 bases. The specimen was PBMCs. The sequence was collected from a man between 45 and 60 years old in good health and CMV-seropositive. The chain links TRBV6-5 to TRBJ1-1; 10 bases are a match to TRBD1. The DNA of the CDR3 is TGTGCCAGCAGTATCGGACAGGGGGTGGCTTTCTTT. Translating it yields CASSIGQGVAFF.